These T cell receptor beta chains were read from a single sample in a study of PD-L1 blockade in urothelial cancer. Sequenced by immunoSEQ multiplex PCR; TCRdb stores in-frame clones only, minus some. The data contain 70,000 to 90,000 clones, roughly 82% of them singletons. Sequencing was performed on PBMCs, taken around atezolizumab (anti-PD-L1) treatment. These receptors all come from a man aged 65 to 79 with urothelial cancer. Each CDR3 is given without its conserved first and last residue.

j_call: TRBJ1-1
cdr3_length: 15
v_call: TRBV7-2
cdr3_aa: ASSYGLSGTGNTEAF

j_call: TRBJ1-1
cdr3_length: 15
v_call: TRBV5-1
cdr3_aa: ASSLAGTGGLNTEAF

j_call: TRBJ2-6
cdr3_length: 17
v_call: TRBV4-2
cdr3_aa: ASSQDIVGGASGANVLT

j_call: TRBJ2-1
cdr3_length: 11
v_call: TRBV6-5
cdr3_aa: ASRKTGVNEQF

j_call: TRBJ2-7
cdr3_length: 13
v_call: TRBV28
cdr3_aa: ASSSRQRAPYEQY

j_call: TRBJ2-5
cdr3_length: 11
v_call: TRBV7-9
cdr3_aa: ASSLVTQETQY

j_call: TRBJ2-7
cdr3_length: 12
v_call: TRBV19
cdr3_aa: ASSLAGGSYEQY

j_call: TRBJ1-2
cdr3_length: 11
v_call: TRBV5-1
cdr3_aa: ASSFQGIDGYT

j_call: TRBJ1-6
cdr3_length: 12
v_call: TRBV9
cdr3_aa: ASSSRDRVNPLH

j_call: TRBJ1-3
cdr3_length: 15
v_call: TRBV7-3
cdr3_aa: ASSSRPRGSSGNTIY

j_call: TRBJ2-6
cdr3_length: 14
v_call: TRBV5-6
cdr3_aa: ASSLRRVSGANVLT

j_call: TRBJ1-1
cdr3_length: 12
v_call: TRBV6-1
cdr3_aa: ASSIPTVNTEAF

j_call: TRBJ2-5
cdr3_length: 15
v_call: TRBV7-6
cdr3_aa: ASSLVASGGARETQY

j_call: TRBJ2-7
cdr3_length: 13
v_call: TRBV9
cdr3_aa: ASSVEGGGWWPEY

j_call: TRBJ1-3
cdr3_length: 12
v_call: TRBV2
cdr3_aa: ASSDLDSGNTIY

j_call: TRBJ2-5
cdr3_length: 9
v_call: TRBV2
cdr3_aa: ASSERETQY

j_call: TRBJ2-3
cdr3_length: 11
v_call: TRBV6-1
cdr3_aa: ASSEPGVGAQY

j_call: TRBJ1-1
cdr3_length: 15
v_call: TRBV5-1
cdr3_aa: ASSSSPGTGEDTEAF

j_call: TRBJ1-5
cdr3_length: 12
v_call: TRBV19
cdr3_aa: ASSIARGNQPQH

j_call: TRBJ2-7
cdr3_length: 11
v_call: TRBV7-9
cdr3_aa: ASSPGTFYEQY

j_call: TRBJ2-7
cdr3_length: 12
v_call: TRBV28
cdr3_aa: ASRAGGDTYEQY

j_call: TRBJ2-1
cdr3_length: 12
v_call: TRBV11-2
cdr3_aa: ASSAPEFINEQF

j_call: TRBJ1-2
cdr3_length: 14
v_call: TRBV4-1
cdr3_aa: ASSQSSQGLYATYT

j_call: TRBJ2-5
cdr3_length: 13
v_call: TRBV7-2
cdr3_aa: ASSSQRSDGETQY

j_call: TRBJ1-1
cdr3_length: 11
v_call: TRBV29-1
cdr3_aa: SVASQGYTEAF

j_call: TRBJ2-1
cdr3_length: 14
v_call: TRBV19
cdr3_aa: ASSIGSSSPPNEQF

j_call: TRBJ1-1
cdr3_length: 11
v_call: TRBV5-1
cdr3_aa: ASSAELRTEAF

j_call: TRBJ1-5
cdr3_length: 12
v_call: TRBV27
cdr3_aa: ATSPGVGNQPQH

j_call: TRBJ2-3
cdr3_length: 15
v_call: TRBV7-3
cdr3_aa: ASSLTGAGGPRDTQY

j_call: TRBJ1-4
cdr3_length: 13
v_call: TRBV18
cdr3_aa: ASSEWTGGDEKLF

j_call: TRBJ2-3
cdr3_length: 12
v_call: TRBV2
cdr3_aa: ASSGPATTDTQY

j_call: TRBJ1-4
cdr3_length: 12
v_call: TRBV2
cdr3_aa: ASSDGRGYEKLF

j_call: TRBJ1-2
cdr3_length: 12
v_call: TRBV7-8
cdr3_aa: ASSARTGGGGYT

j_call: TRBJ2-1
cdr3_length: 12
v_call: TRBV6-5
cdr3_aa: ASRPTGGVNEQF

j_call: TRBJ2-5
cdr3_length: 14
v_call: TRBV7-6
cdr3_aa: ASSLRQGGFAETQY

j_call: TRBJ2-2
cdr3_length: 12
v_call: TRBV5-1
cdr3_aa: ASSLGAGTGELF

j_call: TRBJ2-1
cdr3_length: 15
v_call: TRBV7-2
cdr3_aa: ASSAIFDRGDRNEQF

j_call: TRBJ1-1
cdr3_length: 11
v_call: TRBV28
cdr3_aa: ASSFQGNTEAF

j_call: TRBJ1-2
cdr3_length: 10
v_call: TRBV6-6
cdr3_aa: ASSYEAGGYT

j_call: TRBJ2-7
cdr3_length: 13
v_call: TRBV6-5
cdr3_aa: ASSSRLAGVYEQY

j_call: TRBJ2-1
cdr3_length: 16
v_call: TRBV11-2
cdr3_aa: ASRPEGLAGVSGNEQF

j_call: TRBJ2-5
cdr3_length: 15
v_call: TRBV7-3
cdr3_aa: ASSLGLAGVLGETQY

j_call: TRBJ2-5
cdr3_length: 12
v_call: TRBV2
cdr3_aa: ASSGWTGTETQY

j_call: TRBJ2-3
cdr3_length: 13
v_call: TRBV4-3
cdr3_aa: ASSQGQGFTDTQY

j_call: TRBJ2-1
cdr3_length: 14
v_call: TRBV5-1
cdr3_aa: ASSLGLAGGYNEQF

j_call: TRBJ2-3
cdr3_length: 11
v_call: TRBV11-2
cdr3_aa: ASSLDSLDLQY

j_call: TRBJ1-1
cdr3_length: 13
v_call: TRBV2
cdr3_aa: AGRKQVMTNTEAF